Following are 4 T cell receptor beta chains from one sample sequenced in a study of blood T cell repertoires in COVID-19. Generated by immunoSEQ multiplex PCR, the TCRdb table keeps only in-frame clones and is missing some. The sample lists around 200,000 clones, about 86% seen once, with approximately 4% in the top ten. The specimen was peripheral blood. These receptors came from a man younger than 35 with active or convalescent COVID-19.

This clone was picked up one time. V is TRBV5-1 and J is TRBJ1-4; 9 bases fit TRBD1. The trim removed 0 bases at V and 8 bases at J, leaving 2 bases unmatched. The CDR3 spans 14 residues. CDR1 and CDR2 from the germline V gene are SGHRS and YFSETQ. CDR3 loop: CASSLGTGEEKLFF. The CDR3 bases are TGCGCCAGCAGCTTGGGGACAGGGGAGGAAAAACTGTTTTTT.

The chain has TRBV27 and TRBJ1-6; 8 nucleotides align to TRBD1. This CDR3 has 15 amino acids. J was trimmed by 9 bases and V by 1 base; bases with no gene match: 5. The V gene's germline CDR1 is MNHEY and CDR2 SMNVEV (reference sequence). For the CDR3, the DNA is TGTGCCAGCAGTTTATATAGTACAGGGGGTTCACCCCTCCACTTT. It encodes CASSLYSTGGSPLHF.

This CDR3 is CAWDQKGLGNTEAFF. DNA for the CDR3: TGTGCCTGGGATCAAAAGGGACTTGGGAACACTGAAGCTTTCTTT. This chain connects TRBV30 to TRBJ1-1; a possible D gene is TRBD1 (5 bases). This CDR3 is 15 amino acids long. Germline CDR1 GTSNPN, CDR2 SVGIG (reference sequence). The V end lost 5 bases, the J end lost 1 base, and 17 bases lay between the germline ends.

V is TRBV4-2 and J is TRBJ1-6, with no clear D. Trimming shortened V by 0 bases and J by 8 bases, and 14 bases separated the two germline ends. CDR1 and CDR2 from the germline V gene are LGHNA and YNFKEQ. The CDR3 covers 16 residues. CDR3 region: CASSQDLARSDSPLHF. CDR3 coding DNA: TGTGCCAGCAGCCAAGATCTCGCACGGAGTGATTCACCCCTCCACTTT.